This TCR beta chain was sequenced in a study of blood T cell repertoires in COVID-19. V shed 1 base and J shed 5 bases, with 14 bases lying between them. Germline V gene sequence: CDR1 WSHSY, CDR2 SAAADI. The CDR3 length is 15 residues. Profiling relied on immunoSEQ multiplex PCR, and the TCRdb table lists in-frame clones only, not all of them. The table includes around 310,000 clones, 70% to 90% detected once. The TCR sequence derives from a woman aged 60-70 years with acute or convalescent COVID-19. The sample comprised peripheral blood. This chain joins TRBV10-2 and TRBJ2-5; perhaps TRBD1 as D (5 bases). CDR3: CASSELVRASETQYF. Here the CDR3 DNA reads TGCGCCAGCAGTGAGTTGGTCAGGGCGTCGGAGACCCAGTACTTC.